A selection of T cell receptor beta chains follows, all from one sample in a study of CD8+ T cells in alopecia areata. Clones were sequenced by immunoSEQ multiplex PCR, and TCRdb holds only the in-frame ones, with some missing. In the table there are fewer than 250,000 clones, less than 45% of which are singletons. Material: CD4+ T cells sorted from blood, obtained at approximately week 36, from a patient treated with tofacitinib. The receptors come from a human donor with alopecia areata. CDR3s include the opening cysteine and the closing phenylalanine or tryptophan. The D gene is left open where the match is weak. Size is stated for part of the rows, as once, few or many counts, or as a class when the clone is expanded.

J: TRBJ1-2
V: TRBV28
D: NA
size: few
CDR3: CASSRGRSNYGYTF
DNA: TGTGCCAGCAGTCGGGGACGGAGTAACTATGGCTACACCTTC

J: TRBJ2-3
V: TRBV6-5
D: NA
size: NA
CDR3: CASSYDGTDTQYF
DNA: TGTGCCAGCAGTTACGACGGCACAGATACGCAGTATTTT

J: TRBJ2-2
V: TRBV15
D: NA
size: NA
CDR3: CATSRGLHRVNTGELFF
DNA: TGTGCCACCAGCAGAGGACTACACAGGGTGAACACCGGGGAGCTGTTTTTT

J: TRBJ1-5
V: TRBV29-1
D: TRBD1
size: NA
CDR3: CSVGTGGGQPQHF
DNA: TGCAGCGTAGGGACAGGGGGCGGACAGCCCCAGCATTTT

J: TRBJ2-1
V: TRBV14
D: TRBD1
size: NA
CDR3: CANNRGSSYNEQFF
DNA: TGTGCCAACAACAGGGGAAGCTCCTACAATGAGCAGTTCTTC

J: TRBJ2-2
V: TRBV2
D: NA
size: few
CDR3: CATKLDRTGELFF
DNA: TGTGCCACCAAACTTGACAGGACCGGGGAGCTGTTTTTT

J: TRBJ2-1
V: TRBV30
D: NA
size: NA
CDR3: CAWSVPGTAFYNEQFF
DNA: TGTGCCTGGAGTGTACCTGGGACGGCGTTCTACAATGAGCAGTTCTTC

J: TRBJ2-4
V: TRBV29-1
D: NA
size: few
CDR3: CSVDGQLGNIQYF
DNA: TGCAGCGTTGATGGACAGCTCGGAAACATTCAGTACTTC

J: TRBJ2-6
V: TRBV19
D: NA
size: NA
CDR3: CASRPGDSSGANVLTF
DNA: TGTGCCAGTAGACCCGGTGACAGTTCTGGGGCCAACGTCCTGACTTTC

J: TRBJ2-3
V: TRBV30
D: NA
size: NA
CDR3: CAWSGVGSTDTQYF
DNA: TGTGCCTGGAGTGGTGTGGGGAGTACAGATACGCAGTATTTT

J: TRBJ1-4
V: TRBV2
D: NA
size: NA
CDR3: CASRLLDSYNEKLFF
DNA: TGTGCCAGCAGACTACTTGACAGCTATAATGAAAAACTGTTTTTT

J: TRBJ2-5
V: TRBV11-2
D: TRBD2
size: NA
CDR3: CASSSTSGQETQYF
DNA: TGTGCCAGCAGTTCAACTAGCGGCCAAGAGACCCAGTACTTC

J: TRBJ2-5
V: TRBV5-1
D: TRBD2
size: few
CDR3: CASSLTTSGIQETQYF
DNA: TGCGCCAGCAGCTTGACGACTAGCGGGATCCAAGAGACCCAGTACTTC

J: TRBJ2-7
V: TRBV27
D: TRBD2
size: few
CDR3: CASSPPASGSNEQYF
DNA: TGTGCCAGCAGTCCCCCTGCTAGCGGGAGCAACGAGCAGTACTTC

J: TRBJ2-5
V: TRBV7-9
D: TRBD2
size: NA
CDR3: CASFTPSGSSETQYF
DNA: TGTGCCAGCTTCACCCCCAGCGGGAGTTCAGAGACCCAGTACTTC

J: TRBJ2-7
V: TRBV11-2
D: NA
size: NA
CDR3: CASIRFSGHEQYF
DNA: TGTGCCAGCATTCGCTTCTCGGGCCACGAGCAGTACTTC

J: TRBJ2-1
V: TRBV29-1
D: TRBD2
size: NA
CDR3: CSALAGRIYNEQFF
DNA: TGCAGCGCGCTAGCGGGACGGATTTACAATGAGCAGTTCTTC

J: TRBJ1-5
V: TRBV6-5
D: TRBD1
size: NA
CDR3: CASRRGQGGNQPQHF
DNA: TGTGCCAGCAGGAGGGGACAGGGCGGCAATCAGCCCCAGCATTTT

J: TRBJ2-7
V: TRBV9
D: NA
size: NA
CDR3: CASSVSPLGEQYF
DNA: TGTGCCAGCAGCGTAAGTCCCCTGGGTGAGCAGTACTTC

J: TRBJ2-5
V: TRBV2
D: NA
size: NA
CDR3: CASSGETQYF
DNA: TGTGCCAGCAGTGGGGAGACCCAGTACTTC

J: TRBJ1-1
V: TRBV18
D: NA
size: few
CDR3: CASSPRRESSEAFF
DNA: TGTGCCAGCTCACCACGGAGGGAAAGCTCTGAAGCTTTCTTT

J: TRBJ2-1
V: TRBV28
D: NA
size: NA
CDR3: CASSAGVLRFF
DNA: TGTGCCAGCAGTGCAGGGGTCCTCCGGTTCTTC

J: TRBJ1-2
V: TRBV4-1
D: NA
size: few
CDR3: CASSQDGLYLYKGTF
DNA: TGCGCCAGCAGCCAAGATGGGCTGTACCTGTATAAGGGCACCTTC

J: TRBJ2-1
V: TRBV6-5
D: NA
size: NA
CDR3: CASRNNPTYNEQFF
DNA: TGTGCCAGCAGAAACAATCCAACTTACAATGAGCAGTTCTTC

J: TRBJ2-4
V: TRBV6-5
D: TRBD1
size: NA
CDR3: CASSRTGRGIQYF
DNA: TGTGCCAGCAGTAGGACAGGCAGGGGCATTCAGTACTTC

J: TRBJ1-3
V: TRBV27
D: TRBD1
size: NA
CDR3: CASSLRGGRSTIYF
DNA: TGTGCCAGCAGTTTAAGAGGGGGCAGAAGCACCATATATTTT

J: TRBJ1-3
V: TRBV30
D: NA
size: NA
CDR3: CAWSVRGAGNTIYF
DNA: TGTGCCTGGAGTGTACGGGGGGCTGGAAACACCATATATTTT

J: TRBJ2-2
V: TRBV7-9
D: NA
size: once
CDR3: CASSPIGSPPGELFF
DNA: TGTGCCAGCAGCCCCATCGGGAGTCCCCCCGGGGAGCTGTTTTTT

J: TRBJ1-2
V: TRBV6-5
D: NA
size: NA
CDR3: CASSYTELNYGYTF
DNA: TGTGCCAGCAGTTACACGGAATTAAACTATGGCTACACCTTC

J: TRBJ2-1
V: TRBV7-2
D: NA
size: NA
CDR3: CASSLYFDNEQFF
DNA: TGTGCCAGCAGCTTATACTTTGACAATGAGCAGTTCTTC

J: TRBJ2-1
V: TRBV5-1
D: TRBD2
size: once
CDR3: CASSVGTSGRSEQFF
DNA: TGCGCCAGCAGCGTAGGGACTAGCGGGAGGAGTGAGCAGTTCTTC

J: TRBJ1-3
V: TRBV5-1
D: NA
size: NA
CDR3: CASSLGEFRASGRTGNTIYF
DNA: TGCGCCAGCAGCTTGGGGGAATTTAGGGCTTCGGGACGCACTGGAAACACCATATATTTT

J: TRBJ2-5
V: TRBV5-4
D: TRBD1
size: few
CDR3: CASSQRTGEETQYF
DNA: TGTGCCAGCAGCCAAAGGACAGGGGAGGAGACCCAGTACTTC

J: TRBJ2-1
V: TRBV29-1
D: NA
size: NA
CDR3: CSGTYSVYNEQFF
DNA: TGCAGCGGAACCTATAGCGTCTACAATGAGCAGTTCTTC

J: TRBJ1-1
V: TRBV7-2
D: NA
size: NA
CDR3: CASSLTAMNTEAFF
DNA: TGTGCCAGCAGCTTGACAGCGATGAACACTGAAGCTTTCTTT

J: TRBJ1-2
V: TRBV4-2
D: NA
size: NA
CDR3: CASSHGTGREYGYTF
DNA: TGTGCCAGCAGCCACGGGACTGGAAGGGAGTATGGCTACACCTTC

J: TRBJ2-1
V: TRBV5-1
D: TRBD1
size: NA
CDR3: CASSLAPMGTAHGEQFF
DNA: TGCGCCAGCAGCTTGGCACCAATGGGGACAGCCCACGGTGAGCAGTTCTTC

J: TRBJ1-2
V: TRBV2
D: NA
size: NA
CDR3: CASLGDRDHGYTF
DNA: TGTGCCAGCTTAGGAGATAGGGATCATGGCTACACCTTC

J: TRBJ2-2
V: TRBV30
D: NA
size: few
CDR3: CAWSVEGGAVNTGELFF
DNA: TGTGCCTGGAGTGTGGAGGGAGGAGCCGTGAACACCGGGGAGCTGTTTTTT

J: TRBJ2-7
V: TRBV30
D: NA
size: NA
CDR3: CAWSALMLKNEQYF
DNA: TGTGCCTGGAGCGCACTAATGTTGAAAAACGAGCAGTACTTC

J: TRBJ2-7
V: TRBV2
D: NA
size: few
CDR3: CASRNPDMTYEQYF
DNA: TGTGCCAGCAGGAACCCCGATATGACCTACGAGCAGTACTTC

J: TRBJ2-7
V: TRBV14
D: NA
size: NA
CDR3: CASSQDATGAWGSNEQYF
DNA: TGTGCCAGCAGCCAAGATGCGACAGGTGCTTGGGGTTCCAACGAGCAGTACTTC

J: TRBJ1-2
V: TRBV2
D: NA
size: NA
CDR3: CASKRIGYGYTF
DNA: TGTGCCAGCAAAAGGATCGGCTATGGCTACACCTTC

J: TRBJ2-5
V: TRBV29-1
D: TRBD2
size: NA
CDR3: CTLGGQETQYF
DNA: TGCACCCTGGGGGGGCAAGAGACCCAGTACTTC

J: TRBJ2-7
V: TRBV11-2
D: NA
size: once
CDR3: CASSLGGFTYEQYF
DNA: TGTGCCAGCAGCTTAGGCGGTTTCACCTACGAGCAGTACTTC

J: TRBJ2-7
V: TRBV5-4
D: TRBD1
size: few
CDR3: CASSLRDSHPEQYF
DNA: TGTGCCAGCAGCTTAAGGGACAGCCACCCCGAGCAGTACTTC

J: TRBJ2-1
V: TRBV5-1
D: NA
size: NA
CDR3: CASSLTGSDPGEQFF
DNA: TGCGCCAGCAGCTTGACAGGGTCGGACCCGGGTGAGCAGTTCTTC

J: TRBJ2-7
V: TRBV29-1
D: NA
size: NA
CDR3: CSVAASSYEQYF
DNA: TGCAGCGTTGCTGCGAGCTCCTACGAGCAGTACTTC

J: TRBJ1-5
V: TRBV30
D: NA
size: few
CDR3: CAWSGTVSNQPQHF
DNA: TGTGCCTGGTCAGGGACGGTGAGCAATCAGCCCCAGCATTTT

J: TRBJ2-1
V: TRBV4-2
D: TRBD2
size: NA
CDR3: CASSQDLGRSGSYNEQFF
DNA: TGTGCCAGCAGCCAAGATTTGGGAAGGAGCGGGAGCTACAATGAGCAGTTCTTC